The clone carrying this T cell receptor beta chain was seen only once. Measured with immunoSEQ multiplex PCR; TCRdb has only the in-frame clones, and not every one. The table includes under 110,000 clones, 75% to 95% detected once. The data derive from a study of T cell changes during pregnancy in multiple sclerosis. CDR1 and CDR2 from the germline V gene are SGHRS and YFSETQ. The J segment lost 5 bases and the V segment lost 4 bases, leaving 11 bases of the junction unmatched. The CDR3 has 15 amino acids. The sample consisted of peripheral blood, taken in the second trimester of pregnancy. This sequence originates from a female donor with multiple sclerosis, enrolled in a pregnancy study. The chain combines TRBV5-1 with TRBJ1-2; 7 nucleotides align to TRBD1. The CDR3 is CASSLQAGGLYGYTF. In DNA form, the CDR3 reads TGCGCCAGCAGCCTCCAGGCAGGGGGTCTTTATGGCTACACCTTC.